Below, 27 T cell receptor beta chains from the same sample are listed, as sequenced in a study of human T cells and chemical hapten exposure. One entry per CDR3 protein results from TCRdb running MiXCR on the RACE reads. The sample comprises 100,000 or so distinct CDR3 sequences, less than 35% of which are singletons, and roughly 2.5% rests with the top ten. The time point was: patch test 3, about 24 weeks after DPC sensitization. Treatment indicated: therapeutic diphenylcyclopropenone sensitization with weekly scalp DPC. The sequenced sample was whole blood, obtained in connection with sensitization to the hapten diphenylcyclopropenone (DPC). The receptors stem from a man aged 35 to 55 with alopecia areata. Some clones in this sample may be carry-over from other donors' samples.

The rearrangement links TRBV6-2 or TRBV6-3 to TRBJ1-1; perhaps TRBD1 as D (6 bases). The germline V gene has CDR1 MNHEY and CDR2 SVGEGT. The CDR3 length is 12 residues. Deletions cut 5 bases from V and 7 bases from J, with 11 bases between. The CDR3 protein is CASSDTGFEAFF. CDR3 nucleotides: TGTGCCAGCAGTGACACAGGGTTTGAAGCTTTCTTT.

This clonotype was seen a few times. The chain employs TRBV7-8 and TRBJ2-7; TRBD2 matches at 8 bases. V shed 0 bases, J shed 0 bases, and the junction held 7 bases outside the gene matches. Germline V CDR1 and CDR2: SGHVS, FQNEAQ. This CDR3 is 17 amino acids long. CDR3 amino acids: CASSLAPSGRSSYEQYF. CDR3 bases: TGTGCCAGCAGCTTAGCCCCCAGCGGGAGAAGCTCCTACGAGCAGTACTTC.

V and J are TRBV7-2 and TRBJ2-1; D remains ambiguous. Trimming removed 5 bases at V and 6 bases at J, with 11 bases between. Per germline, CDR1 SGHTA and CDR2 FQGNSA. The CDR3 is 13 residues long. The CDR3 sequence: CASSPAPINEQFF. The CDR3 coding sequence is TGTGCCAGCAGCCCAGCTCCCATCAATGAGCAGTTCTTC.

This clonotype has more than one count but fewer than ten. This chain connects TRBV18 to TRBJ2-3, with D uncertain. CDR3 length: 15 residues. Germline lookup yields CDR1 KGHSH and CDR2 LQKENI. V gave up 9 bases and J gave up 0 bases, with 16 bases separating them. CDR3 in DNA: TGTGCCAGTTCATCACGGGTCGGTAGCACAGATACGCAGTATTTT. Its translation: CASSSRVGSTDTQYF.

The chain is built from TRBV12-3 or TRBV12-4 and TRBJ1-5; D may be TRBD1 (5 bases). The CDR3 is 15 residues long. Trimming took 8 bases from V and 3 from J, leaving 17 bases between them. CDR3 loop: CASLAGDPINQPQHF. In DNA form, the CDR3 reads TGTGCCAGCCTGGCCGGGGACCCTATCAATCAGCCCCAGCATTTT.

V usage is TRBV6-6 and J usage is TRBJ2-7; no reliable D call. Per germline, CDR1 MNHNY and CDR2 SVGAGI (reference sequence). This CDR3 contains 12 residues. The V end was cut by 6 bases, the J end by 1 base, with 7 bases between. The CDR3 bases are TGTGCCAGCAGCCCGCCGTCCTACGAGCAGTACTTC. Its translation: CASSPPSYEQYF.

This chain links TRBV6-2 or TRBV6-3 with TRBJ2-3; TRBD2 matches 8 bases. CDR3 length: 18 residues. Germline V gives CDR1 MNHEY, CDR2 SVGEGT. With 2 bases clipped from V and 1 base from J, the junction kept 11 bases outside the gene matches. The CDR3: CASSYRLAGNSRTDTQYF. CDR3 bases: TGTGCCAGCAGTTACAGGCTAGCGGGTAACTCACGCACAGATACGCAGTATTTT.

This clonotype was observed once. This chain links TRBV24-1 with TRBJ2-5; D remains ambiguous. The CDR3 length is 14 residues. Germline values: CDR1 KGHDR, CDR2 SFDVKD. Trimming removed 9 bases at V and 1 base at J, with 14 bases between. The CDR3 sequence is CATGEGGVQETQYF. In nucleotides, the CDR3 is TGTGCCACCGGGGAAGGTGGGGTCCAAGAGACCCAGTACTTC.

The CDR3 loop is CASSRTGGEQYF. The CDR3 DNA reads as TGTGCCAGCAGCAGGACAGGGGGAGAGCAGTACTTC. The rearrangement links TRBV9 to TRBJ2-7; TRBD1 matches 10 bases. Germline V gene lookup returns CDR1 SGDLS and CDR2 YYNGEE. After removal of 4 bases from V and 7 bases from J, the junction contained 2 bases not matched to a gene. The CDR3 consists of 12 residues.

The chain employs TRBV28 and TRBJ1-5; possibly TRBD1 for D (6 bases). Trimming left V 3 bases short and J 6 bases short, with 12 bases between. The CDR3 totals 14 residues. From germline, CDR1 is MDHEN and CDR2 SYDVKM. The CDR3 loop reads CASSFLRGGQPQHF. The CDR3 DNA sequence: TGTGCCAGCAGTTTTTTGAGGGGGGGTCAGCCCCAGCATTTT. Full variable domain (outside the CDR3, taken from reference TRBV28 and TRBJ1-5): DVKVTQSSRYLVKRTGEKVFLECVQDMDHENMFWYRQDPGLGLRLIYFSYDVKMKEKGDIPEGYSVSREKKERFSLILESASTNQTSMYLCASSFLRGGQPQHFGDGTRLSIL.

This clonotype was recorded a few times. This chain links TRBV29-1 with TRBJ1-1, with D possibly matching TRBD1 (5 bases). CDR1 is SQVTM and CDR2 is ANQGSEA in the germline V gene. The V end was cut by 7 bases, the J end by 4 bases, with 16 bases between. This CDR3 contains 13 residues. In DNA form, the CDR3 reads TGCAGCGCCGGAGGGCAGGGCGGCACTGAAGCTTTCTTT. Protein product: CSAGGQGGTEAFF.

In this sample, this clonotype turned up a few times. The V and J genes are TRBV7-2 and TRBJ2-3, with 12 bases matching TRBD2. The junction had 5 bases not matched to a gene; V was cut back by 5 bases and J by 2 bases. There are 16 residues in the CDR3. Per germline, CDR1 SGHTA and CDR2 FQGNSA. CDR3 loop: CASSQGLAGTTDTQYF. For the CDR3, the DNA is TGTGCCAGCAGCCAAGGACTAGCGGGGACCACAGATACGCAGTATTTT.

This clonotype was detected only a few times. V gene TRBV20-1 combines with J gene TRBJ2-7; weak D call: TRBD2 (5 bases). V was cut by 0 bases and J by 1 base, with 13 bases left in between. The CDR3 extends over 15 amino acids. The germline CDR1 and CDR2 sequences are DFQATT and SNEGSKA (reference sequence). CDR3 amino acids: CSARDPEAASYEQYF. CDR3 nucleotide sequence: TGCAGTGCTAGAGATCCGGAGGCAGCTTCCTACGAGCAGTACTTC.

The chain links TRBV20-1 to TRBJ1-2, with a possible D match to TRBD1 (6 bases). Trimming cost V 6 bases and J 7 bases, with 21 bases left between them. The CDR3 is made up of 14 amino acids. Germline V gene lookup returns CDR1 DFQATT and CDR2 SNEGSKA (reference sequence). In DNA, the CDR3 is TGCAGTGCCTCCCCCCGGGGGCAGGCTTCTGGCTACACCTTC. Amino acid sequence: CSASPRGQASGYTF.

This clonotype was observed a few times. The rearrangement links TRBV10-3 to TRBJ2-3, with D unclear. The V and J ends lost 10 bases and 5 bases respectively, with 7 bases between them. Germline CDR1 reads ENHRY; CDR2 reads SYGVKD. This CDR3 spans 10 amino acids. The DNA for the CDR3 is TGTGCCAGCTGGGGAGATACGCAGTATTTT. Translating gives CASWGDTQYF.

This clonotype was seen a handful of times. This chain connects TRBV7-8 to TRBJ1-5; TRBD1 aligns across 9 bases. CDR3 length: 15 residues. The germline V gene encodes CDR1 SGHVS and CDR2 FQNEAQ. Trimming at V came to 5 bases and at J to 5 bases, leaving 7 bases not matched to a gene. The CDR3 bases are TGTGCCAGCAGCCTGTCGGGGACAGGGCATCAGCCCCAGCATTTT. This gives the protein CASSLSGTGHQPQHF.

The chain has TRBV28 and TRBJ2-5; weak D call: TRBD2 (5 bases). Between the trimmed V and J ends, which lost 4 bases and 2 bases, there was a span of 17 bases. The length of the CDR3 is 16 residues. The germline V gene has CDR1 MDHEN and CDR2 SYDVKM. CDR3 amino acids: CASSSGRGRRQETQYF. DNA for the CDR3: TGTGCCAGCAGTTCGGGGAGAGGGCGACGACAAGAGACCCAGTACTTC.

This chain uses TRBV29-1 with TRBJ2-3, with D perhaps TRBD2 (6 bases). The CDR3 covers 13 residues. CDR1 is SQVTM and CDR2 is ANQGSEA in the germline V gene. Trimming took off 7 bases at V and 2 bases at J, with 13 bases between the two ends. The chain's CDR3 is CSAVGGLTDTQYF. The CDR3 coding sequence is TGCAGCGCCGTGGGGGGTCTCACAGATACGCAGTATTTT.

This clonotype was seen a handful of times. The genes are TRBV25-1 and TRBJ2-7, with D perhaps matching TRBD1 (6 bases). CDR1 is MGHDK and CDR2 is SYGVNS in the germline V gene. Trimming pared 4 bases from V and 5 bases from J, leaving 12 bases between. The CDR3 has 13 residues. CDR3 sequence (DNA): TGTGCCAGCAGTGTCACAGGGACGAACGAGCAGTACTTC. Its protein product is CASSVTGTNEQYF.

The V call is TRBV7-3, the J call TRBJ2-7; D may be TRBD2 (6 bases). There are 14 residues in the CDR3. V lost 4 bases, J lost 5 bases, and 15 bases lay in between. Germline loops: CDR1 SGHTA, CDR2 FQGTGA. This chain's CDR3 is CASSWGLPADEQYF. CDR3 coding DNA: TGTGCCAGCAGCTGGGGACTCCCGGCCGACGAGCAGTACTTC.

This clonotype appeared a few times. The gene calls are TRBV5-1 and TRBJ1-2, with 9 bases lining up with TRBD1. The CDR3 spans 14 residues. V was clipped by 4 bases and J by 4 bases; unmatched bases: 5. The germline V gene encodes CDR1 SGHRS and CDR2 YFSETQ. The CDR3 protein is CASSPGTGSYGYTF. Here the CDR3 DNA reads TGCGCCAGCAGCCCTGGGACAGGGAGCTATGGCTACACCTTC. Supplemented by reference TRBV5-1 and TRBJ1-2, the full variable domain reads KAGVTQTPRYLIKTRGQQVTLSCSPISGHRSVSWYQQTPGQGLQFLFEYFSETQRNKGNFPGRFSGRQFSNSRSEMNVSTLELGDSALYLCASSPGTGSYGYTFGSGTRLTVV.

The table lists this clonotype with a few counts. The V call is TRBV6-2 or TRBV6-3, the J call TRBJ1-5, with unresolved D. CDR3 length: 15 amino acids. From germline, CDR1 is MNHEY and CDR2 SVGEGT. Deletions cut 6 bases from V and 0 bases from J, with 12 bases between. CDR3 sequence reads: CASRLQAYSNQPQHF. Written as DNA, the CDR3 is TGTGCCAGCAGGCTGCAGGCGTATAGCAATCAGCCCCAGCATTTT.

The genes are TRBV10-3 and TRBJ1-1; D may be TRBD1 (5 bases). Trimming left V 6 bases short and J 1 base short, with 9 bases between. Germline V gene data show CDR1 as ENHRY and CDR2 as SYGVKD. This CDR3 has 13 residues. The CDR3 reads CAIRGRENTEAFF. The CDR3 DNA sequence: TGTGCCATCAGGGGACGGGAGAACACTGAAGCTTTCTTT.

This clonotype appeared a few times. The chain links TRBV7-9 to TRBJ2-7; D tentatively reads TRBD1 or TRBD2 (5 bases each). From germline, CDR1 is SEHNR and CDR2 FQNEAQ (reference sequence). Trimming pared 1 base from V and 7 bases from J, leaving 8 bases between. This CDR3 has 12 residues. Here the CDR3 DNA reads TGTGCCAGCAGCTTAGTCGAGGGGGAGCAGTACGTC. It codes for CASSLVEGEQYV.

This clonotype was seen only a few times. The J gene is TRBJ2-3, the V gene TRBV20-1, with D hard to call. CDR3 length: 14 amino acids. Trimming cost V 2 bases and J 0 bases, with 9 bases left between them. The germline V gene has CDR1 DFQATT and CDR2 SNEGSKA (reference sequence). CDR3 protein: CSARLGPSTDTQYF. The CDR3 DNA reads TGCAGTGCTAGATTAGGACCCAGCACAGATACGCAGTATTTT.

This clonotype was recorded a few times. The chain joins TRBV2 to TRBJ1-2, with D perhaps TRBD1 (5 bases). V lost 7 bases and J lost 4, with 13 bases in between. CDR3 size: 13 residues. Germline CDR1 and CDR2: SNHLY and FYNNEI. CDR3 protein: CASTPGRAYGYTF. Here the CDR3 DNA reads TGTGCCAGCACCCCAGGGAGGGCCTATGGCTACACCTTC.

V gene TRBV28 combines with J gene TRBJ1-1; possibly TRBD1 for D (6 bases). Trimming took off 6 bases at V and 3 bases at J, with 17 bases between the two ends. CDR1 is MDHEN, CDR2 SYDVKM, per germline. CDR3 length: 15 residues. CDR3 DNA sequence: TGTGCCAGCAGCCACGAGAGGGGGTATTACACTGAAGCTTTCTTT. Its protein product is CASSHERGYYTEAFF. The full variable domain, its missing parts supplied by reference TRBV28 and TRBJ1-1, is DVKVTQSSRYLVKRTGEKVFLECVQDMDHENMFWYRQDPGLGLRLIYFSYDVKMKEKGDIPEGYSVSREKKERFSLILESASTNQTSMYLCASSHERGYYTEAFFGQGTRLTVV.